Presented here are 8 T cell receptor beta chains from one specimen sequenced in a study of graft-versus-host responses after intestinal transplantation. No antigens are known for them. The protocol was immunoSEQ multiplex PCR, while the TCRdb copy is restricted to in-frame clones and leaves out a portion. Counted here are approximately 89,000 clones, approximately 92% occurring once; the ten biggest clones make up approximately 1%. This specimen consisted of unstimulated CD8+ T cells sorted from spleen or lymph node cells, obtained before transplant. The source of these receptors is a human donor who was the organ donor for an intestinal transplant.

The gene calls are TRBV7-9 and TRBJ2-1; D perhaps matches TRBD2 (6 bases). Trimming left V 5 bases short and J 5 bases short, with 22 bases between. This CDR3 is built from 17 residues. From germline, CDR1 is SEHNR and CDR2 FQNEAQ (reference sequence). CDR3 DNA: TGTGCCAGCAGCCTAAGCGGGTTGGGCCCCACCCACAATGAGCAGTTCTTC. It specifies CASSLSGLGPTHNEQFF.

This chain connects TRBV19 to TRBJ1-5, with D maybe TRBD1 (5 bases). The CDR3 sequence is 19 residues long. CDR1 is LNHDA, CDR2 SQIVND, per germline (reference sequence). The V and J ends lost 0 bases and 0 bases respectively, with 18 bases between them. CDR3 in amino acids: CASSIESRVGLYSNQPQHF. CDR3 nucleotides: TGTGCCAGTAGTATAGAAAGCAGGGTGGGTCTTTATAGCAATCAGCCCCAGCATTTT.

This rearrangement joins TRBV6-6 to TRBJ2-5; the D is unclear. The CDR3 runs 14 residues. The germline V gene has CDR1 MNHNY and CDR2 SVGAGI (reference sequence). The V gene lost 0 bases and the J gene lost 3 bases, with 8 bases spanning the gap. CDR3 in amino acids: CASSYSGPKETQYF. CDR3 DNA: TGTGCCAGCAGTTACTCGGGCCCAAAAGAGACCCAGTACTTC.

This chain uses TRBV19 with TRBJ2-5; the match to TRBD2 covers 7 bases. CDR1 is LNHDA and CDR2 is SQIVND in the germline V gene (reference sequence). There are 16 residues in the CDR3. Trimming cost V 3 bases and J 3 bases; bases outside gene matches: 10. CDR3 bases: TGTGCCAGTAGTATCCCGAATCGGGGGGATAAAGAGACCCAGTACTTC. Translating it yields CASSIPNRGDKETQYF.

V is TRBV13 and J is TRBJ1-6; D perhaps matches TRBD1 (5 bases). This CDR3 region has 16 residues. Germline loops: CDR1 PRHDT, CDR2 FYEKMQ (reference sequence). V gave up 0 bases and J gave up 9 bases, with 15 bases separating them. This CDR3 is CASSLGLTEPVSPLHF. The CDR3 DNA is TGTGCCAGCAGCTTAGGCCTGACAGAACCAGTTTCACCCCTCCACTTT.

The chain recombines TRBV6-1 with TRBJ2-3, with a possible D match to TRBD2 (6 bases). CDR1 MNHNS and CDR2 SASEGT come from the germline V gene. CDR3 length: 16 residues. The germline V and J ends were trimmed by 1 base and 2 bases, with 13 bases remaining between them. The CDR3 DNA sequence: TGTGCCAGCAGTGAAGAAGGAGGGTTTCTCACAGATACGCAGTATTTT. Its protein product is CASSEEGGFLTDTQYF.

This rearrangement joins TRBV4-1 to TRBJ2-7, with TRBD1 matching 8 bases. The CDR3 runs 18 residues. Germline V CDR1 and CDR2: MGHRA, YSYEKL. Trimming removed 0 bases from V and 2 bases from J; junction bases left unmatched: 12. The CDR3 spells CASSQDQSGTGVPYEQYF. The CDR3 DNA reads TGCGCCAGCAGCCAAGATCAGTCGGGGACAGGCGTACCCTACGAGCAGTACTTC.

The genes are TRBV29-1 and TRBJ2-5; D not resolved. The J call may be incorrect, as the DNA end agrees better with TRBJ2-7. The CDR3 length is 14 residues. Germline V gene lookup returns CDR1 SQVTM and CDR2 ANQGSEA. CDR3 sequence (DNA): TGCAGCGTTGAAGGCGGCGACCTGCCATACGAGCAGTACTTC. It encodes CSVEGGDLPYEQYF.